Given below is one TCR beta chain in context. These data belong to a study of blood T cell repertoires in COVID-19. On the study more broadly: Acute-phase and convalescent COVID-19 samples originated in the United States, Italy and Spain. Nucleic acid was either cDNA or gDNA, and it came from T cells, B-cell-depleted T cells, or PBMCs.

V gave up 0 bases and J gave up 4 bases, with 12 bases separating them. This CDR3 is built from 15 residues. Germline loops: CDR1 MNHEY, CDR2 SVGAGI. Authors' processing steps: Quantification of nucleated cells was approximated via reference gene primer amplification. Sequencing was performed with immunoSEQ multiplex PCR; in TCRdb, only in-frame clones are kept and a portion is missing. The DNA was the basis for D and trimming; V, J and clone size are from that table. Altogether approximately 71,000 clones are present, over 75% being singletons, with the ten largest covering roughly 5.5%. V gene TRBV6-5 combines with J gene TRBJ2-5; TRBD2 might be the D (6 bases). The sequence came from a human donor in a cohort sampled during active COVID-19. Sequencing was performed on peripheral blood. The CDR3 here is CASSYSGGALETQYF. DNA for the CDR3: TGTGCCAGCAGTTACTCGGGCGGGGCTTTAGAGACCCAGTACTTC.